This TCR beta chain derives from a study of T cell clones after liver transplantation. The overall study: Timepoints were pre-transplant, pre-withdrawal, and after withdrawal was completed or failed.

Trimming took off 5 bases at V and 5 bases at J, with 18 bases between the two ends. The CDR3 spans 15 residues. CDR1 is SGHNT, CDR2 YYREEE, per germline (reference sequence). Assay: immunoSEQ multiplex PCR; the TCRdb copy retains only in-frame clones and omits some. Here the sample spans about 12,000 clones, roughly 70% being singletons. Sample: CD8+ T cells from blood, taken at the 22-month timepoint. The receptor was derived from a human patient who received a liver transplant. Some T cells may be graft donor cells. J is TRBJ2-3 and V is TRBV5-4, with D perhaps matching TRBD1 or TRBD2 (5 bases each). CDR3 sequence reads: CASRSGTRELDTQYF. The CDR3 DNA is TGTGCCAGCAGGTCCGGGACCCGAGAGCTAGATACGCAGTATTTT.